The entry that follows covers one TCR beta chain sequence. This entry belongs to a study of OX40 agonist ivuxolimab in advanced cancers. About the study: The study treated patients with ivuxolimab, an agonistic anti-OX40 (CD134) antibody.

CDR1 SGHAT and CDR2 FQDESV come from the germline V gene (reference sequence). The CDR3 length is 15 residues. Germline trimming cut 2 bases from V and 5 bases from J; bases unmatched to any gene: 4. TCRdb keeps only in-frame clones here, not all; method: immunoSEQ multiplex PCR. Here the sample spans over 40,000 clones, 70% to 90% being singletons. Cycle 7 day 1, cycle 4 day 1, and baseline were the timepoints at which blood was sampled. Source: CD4+ or CD8+ T cells sorted from blood, taken in a trial of the OX40 agonist ivuxolimab. The origin of this receptor is an adult with an advanced solid tumor such as melanoma, head and neck, liver or kidney cancer. J is TRBJ2-3 and V is TRBV11-1; 10 bases align to TRBD2. The CDR3 region is CASSLSGGAEDTQYF. Here the CDR3 DNA reads TGTGCCAGCAGCTTAAGCGGGGGGGCAGAAGATACGCAGTATTTT. Filled out from reference TRBV11-1 and TRBJ2-3, the complete variable domain reads EAEVAQSPRYKITEKSQAVAFWCDPISGHATLYWYRQILGQGPELLVQFQDESVVDDSQLPKDRFSAERLKGVDSTLKIQPAELGDSAMYLCASSLSGGAEDTQYFGPGTRLTVL.